This is a list of T cell receptor beta chains from one sample in a study of CD8 T cells in Susac syndrome. In TCRdb, the immunoSEQ multiplex PCR reads were re-called with MiXCR into one record per CDR3 protein. The sample has about 110,000 distinct CDR3 sequences; around 95% are singletons. Sequencing used CD4+ T cells from PBMCs. These receptors came from a human donor in good health. Each CDR3 is given with its conserved first and last residue. Each record gives: clone size, J gene, D gene, V gene, CDR3 protein, CDR3 DNA. D genes are given only for firm matches. The size of a clone is reported for some rows only, either as once, few or many, or as a class for expanded clones.

.,TRBJ2-3,.,TRBV6-5,CASSYSGRGSTDTQYF,TGTGCCAGCAGTTACTCTGGGCGGGGTAGCACAGATACGCAGTATTTT
.,TRBJ2-6,.,TRBV5-1,CASSWTVLGSGANVLTF,TGCGCCAGCAGCTGGACAGTTCTAGGCTCTGGGGCCAACGTCCTGACTTTC
once,TRBJ2-5,TRBD2,TRBV29-1,CSVDGTSGREETQYF,TGCAGCGTTGACGGGACTAGCGGGAGGGAAGAGACCCAGTACTTC
.,TRBJ2-7,.,TRBV27,CASSLLLGSSYEQYF,TGTGCCAGCAGTTTACTCTTAGGGTCCTCCTACGAGCAGTACTTC
.,TRBJ2-1,.,TRBV6-2/TRBV6-3,CASSLVPVAPIEQFF,TGTGCCAGCAGTCTCGTCCCGGTAGCCCCCATTGAGCAGTTCTTC
few,TRBJ1-2,TRBD1,TRBV12-3/TRBV12-4,CASSFRQGHGYTF,TGTGCCAGCAGTTTCCGACAGGGTCATGGCTACACCTTC
once,TRBJ1-1,.,TRBV28,CASSFGDVTEAFF,TGTGCCAGCAGTTTCGGGGATGTCACTGAAGCTTTCTTT
.,TRBJ1-2,.,TRBV12-3/TRBV12-4,CASSALHEDYGYTF,TGTGCCAGCTCCGCATTGCATGAGGACTATGGCTACACCTTC
.,TRBJ2-3,TRBD1,TRBV28,CAGGQGPDTQYF,TGTGCCGGGGGACAGGGGCCAGATACGCAGTATTTT
.,TRBJ2-5,TRBD1,TRBV2,CASDRGETQYF,TGTGCCAGTGACAGGGGAGAGACCCAGTACTTC
few,TRBJ2-7,TRBD2,TRBV7-2,CASSQTSGGVYEQYF,TGTGCCAGCAGTCAGACTAGCGGGGGGGTATACGAGCAGTACTTC
.,TRBJ2-7,.,TRBV12-3/TRBV12-4,CASKWGLTYEQYF,TGTGCCAGCAAGTGGGGTTTGACCTACGAGCAGTACTTC
.,TRBJ2-5,.,TRBV28,CASSPLSLQETQYF,TGTGCCAGCAGCCCTTTGAGCCTCCAAGAGACCCAGTACTTC
.,TRBJ1-2,TRBD1,TRBV7-8,CASSLGYRGTGKGRDYGYTF,TGTGCCAGCAGCTTAGGTTATAGGGGGACAGGGAAAGGAAGGGACTATGGCTACACCTTC
.,TRBJ2-1,TRBD2,TRBV7-9,CASSYSGGKTYNEQFF,TGTGCCAGCAGCTATAGCGGGGGGAAAACCTACAATGAGCAGTTCTTC
.,TRBJ1-1,.,TRBV5-6,CASSADIHGTEAFF,TGTGCCAGCAGCGCTGACATACACGGCACTGAAGCTTTCTTT
once,TRBJ2-7,.,TRBV3-1,CASSPQGPYEQYF,TGTGCCAGCAGCCCGCAGGGTCCATACGAGCAGTACTTC
.,TRBJ2-7,TRBD1,TRBV29-1,CSVRRQGEFAGQYF,TGCAGCGTTCGGCGACAGGGGGAATTCGCCGGGCAGTACTTC
.,TRBJ1-5,TRBD1,TRBV3-1,CASSHAAWTGGRPVQPQHF,TGTGCCAGCAGCCACGCCGCTTGGACAGGGGGTCGCCCCGTTCAGCCCCAGCATTTT
.,TRBJ2-4,TRBD2,TRBV19,CASSSGTGGPKNIQYF,TGTGCCAGTAGTAGCGGGACGGGAGGGCCCAAAAACATTCAGTACTTC
.,TRBJ2-5,TRBD1,TRBV15,CATSRDPTGQETQYF,TGTGCCACCAGCAGAGATCCGACAGGGCAAGAGACCCAGTACTTC
.,TRBJ2-2,TRBD1,TRBV25-1,CASSSTGGTGELFF,TGTGCCAGCAGTTCCACAGGGGGCACCGGGGAGCTGTTTTTT
.,TRBJ2-7,.,TRBV12-3/TRBV12-4,CASSLGSIGAQYF,TGTGCCAGCAGTTTAGGGTCGATCGGCGCGCAGTACTTC
.,TRBJ2-5,TRBD2,TRBV20-1,CSAKREARGETQYF,TGCAGTGCAAAGCGGGAGGCTCGGGGAGAGACCCAGTACTTC
.,TRBJ2-4,TRBD1,TRBV2,CASSVTGAAKNIQYF,TGTGCCAGCAGTGTGACAGGGGCGGCCAAAAACATTCAGTACTTC
.,TRBJ1-6,TRBD1,TRBV18,CASSPGTGNDSPLHF,TGTGCCAGCTCACCAGGGACAGGGAATGATTCACCCCTCCACTTT
.,TRBJ1-2,.,TRBV30,CAWGNDRLGGHGYTF,TGTGCCTGGGGAAACGACAGACTGGGGGGCCATGGCTACACCTTC